This TCR beta chain appears in the sequencing data of a study of immune evolution from preneoplasia to lung adenocarcinoma. Measured with immunoSEQ multiplex PCR; TCRdb has only the in-frame clones, and not every one. The table includes about 5,500 clones, 83% detected once. The V and J ends lost 6 bases and 0 bases, in that order; junction bases with no gene match: 16. Germline CDR1 SQVTM, CDR2 ANQGSEA. CDR3 length: 17 amino acids. The chain uses TRBV29-1 and TRBJ1-1, with 7 nucleotides matching TRBD1. The receptor was derived from a person aged 60-80 years with lung adenocarcinoma. Sequencing input: FFPE minimally invasive lung adenocarcinoma tissue. The CDR3 loop reads CSVTIRGSAPMNTEAFF. Here the CDR3 DNA reads TGCAGCGTAACAATCAGGGGGTCAGCCCCAATGAACACTGAAGCTTTCTTT.